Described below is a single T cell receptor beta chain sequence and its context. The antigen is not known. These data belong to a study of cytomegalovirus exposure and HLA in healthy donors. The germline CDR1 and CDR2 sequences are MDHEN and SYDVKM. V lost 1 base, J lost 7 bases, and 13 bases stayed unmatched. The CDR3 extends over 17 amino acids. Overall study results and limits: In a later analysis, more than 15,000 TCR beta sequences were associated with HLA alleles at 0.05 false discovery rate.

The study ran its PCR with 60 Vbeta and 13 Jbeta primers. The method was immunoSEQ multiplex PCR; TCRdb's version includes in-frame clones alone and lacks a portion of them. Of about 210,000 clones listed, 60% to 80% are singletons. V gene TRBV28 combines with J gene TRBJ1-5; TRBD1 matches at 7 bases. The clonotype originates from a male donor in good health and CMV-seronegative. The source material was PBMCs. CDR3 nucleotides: TGTGCCAGCAGTTTATCACCGACCCGACAGGGTTGGCAGCCCCAGCATTTT. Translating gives CASSLSPTRQGWQPQHF.